Following are 9 T cell receptor beta chains from one sample sequenced in a study of Ad26.COV2.S vaccination and SARS-CoV-2 variants. Using immunoSEQ multiplex PCR, the repertoire was profiled, and TCRdb retains in-frame clones only, with some absent. The table has under 550,000 clones, 90% seen once. Treatment indicated: roughly 18 received Ad26.COV2.S at low or high dose, single or two shots; about 5 received placebo; per-sample allocation not given. It was on day 63 after the first vaccine or placebo injection that samples were taken. The material was peripheral blood, obtained in a trial of Ad26.COV2.S vaccine versus placebo. The receptor source for this set is a person aged 18-60 years who received the Ad26.COV2.S COVID-19 vaccine or a placebo.

This clone was picked up one time. The V call is TRBV6-1, the J call TRBJ2-4; D might be TRBD1 or TRBD2, each matching 5 bases. The CDR3 runs to 14 residues. Germline CDR1 and CDR2: MNHNS and SASEGT. With 2 bases removed from V and 8 bases from J, the gap between germline ends came to 13 bases. The CDR3 spells CASSENSGRHIQYF. CDR3 coding DNA: TGTGCCAGCAGTGAAAATTCGGGACGTCACATTCAGTACTTC.

The genes are TRBV28 and TRBJ1-2; D ambiguous. CDR1 and CDR2 from the germline V gene are MDHEN and SYDVKM. The V end was cut by 5 bases, the J end by 2 bases, with 12 bases between. This CDR3 has 14 amino acids. The CDR3 protein is CASSDGRENYGYTF. The CDR3 nucleotides are TGTGCCAGCAGTGACGGGAGGGAAAACTATGGCTACACCTTC.

V is TRBV15 and J is TRBJ2-6; TRBD2 agrees at 8 bases. With V trimmed by 0 bases and J by 1 base, 11 bases remained unmatched. The length of the CDR3 is 20 residues. Germline CDR1 LNHNV, CDR2 YYDKDF (reference sequence). This CDR3 reads CATSRDAAGGGWSGANVLTF. The CDR3, as DNA: TGTGCCACCAGCAGAGATGCCGCCGGGGGGGGCTGGTCTGGGGCCAACGTCCTGACTTTC.

J is TRBJ2-1 and V is TRBV6-6; D gene ambiguous. Germline CDR1 and CDR2: MNHNY and SVGAGI (reference sequence). Trimming pared 0 bases from V and 9 bases from J, leaving 18 bases between. The CDR3 consists of 16 residues. The CDR3, as DNA: TGTGCCAGCAGTTACTCTTCCTATAGCAAGGAACGTGAGCAGTTCTTC. This translates into CASSYSSYSKEREQFF.

The J gene is TRBJ1-6, the V gene TRBV6-5, with TRBD1 matching 7 bases. Per germline, CDR1 MNHEY and CDR2 SVGAGI. CDR3 length equals 14 residues. V shed 7 bases, J shed 10 bases, and the junction held 10 bases outside the gene matches. The CDR3 sequence is CASKKRGRNSPLHF. The CDR3 DNA reads TGTGCCAGCAAAAAGAGGGGGCGCAACTCACCCCTCCACTTT.

Here the CDR3 reads CASSGYGGNTGELFF. The CDR3 DNA sequence: TGTGCCAGTAGTGGTTACGGGGGAAACACCGGGGAGCTGTTTTTT. The chain joins TRBV19 to TRBJ2-2; possibly TRBD2 for D (6 bases). The CDR3 consists of 15 residues. Germline-derived CDR1 and CDR2 are LNHDA and SQIVND (reference sequence). Between the trimmed V and J ends, which lost 5 bases and 2 bases, there was a span of 12 bases.

The DNA for the CDR3 is TGTGCCTGGGCGATAGGCCCTCTCGGGCAGCCCCAGCATTTT. It encodes CAWAIGPLGQPQHF. The rearrangement uses TRBV30 and TRBJ1-5; D call uncertain. Trimming took off 5 bases at V and 7 bases at J, with 18 bases between the two ends. This CDR3 is 14 amino acids long. From germline, CDR1 is GTSNPN and CDR2 SVGIG (reference sequence).

The chain carries TRBV6-2 or TRBV6-3 and TRBJ2-3; D gene unclear. Per the germline V gene, CDR1 is MNHEY and CDR2 is SVGEGT. The V end was cut by 5 bases, the J end by 10 bases, with 10 bases between. The CDR3 sequence is 11 residues long. CDR3 coding DNA: TGTGCCAGCAGTCAAGGGTGGGCGCAGTATTTT. Translating gives CASSQGWAQYF.

This clone was observed a handful of times. The chain couples TRBV5-4 to TRBJ2-1; D may correspond to TRBD1 or TRBD2 (5 bases each). Germline values: CDR1 SGHNT, CDR2 YYREEE (reference sequence). The CDR3 covers 19 residues. Between the trimmed V and J ends, which lost 0 bases and 0 bases, there was a span of 19 bases. CDR3 coding DNA: TGTGCCAGCAGCTTGGACGGGACCCTGAGCACAGGCTCCTACAATGAGCAGTTCTTC. Its translation: CASSLDGTLSTGSYNEQFF.